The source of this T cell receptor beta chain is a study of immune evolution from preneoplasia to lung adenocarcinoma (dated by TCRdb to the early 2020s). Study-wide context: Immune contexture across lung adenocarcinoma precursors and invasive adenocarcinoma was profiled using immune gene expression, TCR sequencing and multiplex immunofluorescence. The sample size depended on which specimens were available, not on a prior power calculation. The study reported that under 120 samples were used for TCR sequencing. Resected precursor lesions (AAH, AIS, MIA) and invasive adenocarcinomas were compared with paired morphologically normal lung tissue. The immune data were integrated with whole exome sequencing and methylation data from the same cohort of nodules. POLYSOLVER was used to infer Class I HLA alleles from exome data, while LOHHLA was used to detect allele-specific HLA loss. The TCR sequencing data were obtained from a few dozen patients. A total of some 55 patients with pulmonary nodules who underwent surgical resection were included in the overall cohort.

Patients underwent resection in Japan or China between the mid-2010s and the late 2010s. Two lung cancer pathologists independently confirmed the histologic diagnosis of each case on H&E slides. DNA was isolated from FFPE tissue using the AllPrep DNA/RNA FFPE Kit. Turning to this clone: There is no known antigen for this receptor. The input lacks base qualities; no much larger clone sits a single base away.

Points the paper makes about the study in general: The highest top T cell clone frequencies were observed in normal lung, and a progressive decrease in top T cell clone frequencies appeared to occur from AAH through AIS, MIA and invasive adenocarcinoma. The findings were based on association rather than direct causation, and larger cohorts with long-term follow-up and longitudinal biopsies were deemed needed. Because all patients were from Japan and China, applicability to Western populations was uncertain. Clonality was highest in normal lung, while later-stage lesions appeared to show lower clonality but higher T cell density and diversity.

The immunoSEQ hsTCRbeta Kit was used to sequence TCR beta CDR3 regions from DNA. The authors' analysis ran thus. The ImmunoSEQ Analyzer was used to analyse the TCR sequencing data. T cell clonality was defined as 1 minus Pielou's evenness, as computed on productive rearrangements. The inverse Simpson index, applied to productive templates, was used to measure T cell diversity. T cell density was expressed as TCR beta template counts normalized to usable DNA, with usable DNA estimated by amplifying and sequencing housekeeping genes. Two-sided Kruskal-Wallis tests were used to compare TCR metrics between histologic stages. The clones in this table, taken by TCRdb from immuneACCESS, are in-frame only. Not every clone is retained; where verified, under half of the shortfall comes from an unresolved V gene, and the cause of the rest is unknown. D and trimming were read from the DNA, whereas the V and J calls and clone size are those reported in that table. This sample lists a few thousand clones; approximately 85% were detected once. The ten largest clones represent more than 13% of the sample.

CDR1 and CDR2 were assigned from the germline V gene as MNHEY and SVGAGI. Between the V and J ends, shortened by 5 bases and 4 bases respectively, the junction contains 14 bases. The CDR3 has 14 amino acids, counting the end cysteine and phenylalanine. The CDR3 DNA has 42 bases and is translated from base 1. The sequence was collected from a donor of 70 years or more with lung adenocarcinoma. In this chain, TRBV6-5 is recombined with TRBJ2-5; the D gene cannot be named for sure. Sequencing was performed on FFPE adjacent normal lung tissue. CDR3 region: CASSARPLVETQYF. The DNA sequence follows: TGTGCCAGCAGTGCCCGACCCTTAGTAGAGACCCAGTACTTC.